Below are 15 T cell receptor beta chains sequenced from a single sample in a study of blood T cell repertoires in COVID-19. Profiled with immunoSEQ multiplex PCR; TCRdb holds only in-frame clones, not every one. The sample records some 46,000 clones, approximately 88% being singletons. The sequenced sample consisted of peripheral blood. The receptor source for this set is a man aged 60 to 69 with active COVID-19.

The chain joins TRBV3-1 (or the pseudogene TRBV3-2) to TRBJ2-1; D unresolved. The length of the CDR3 is 15 residues. V lost 0 bases and J lost 6, with 12 bases in between. From germline, CDR1 is LGHDT and CDR2 YNNKEL (reference sequence). CDR3 in amino acids: CASSQDKALVNEQFF. For the CDR3, the DNA is TGTGCCAGCAGCCAAGATAAGGCTCTAGTCAATGAGCAGTTCTTC.

This sequence joins TRBV18 and TRBJ2-2, with 9 bases matching TRBD1. CDR3 size: 18 residues. The germline gives CDR1 KGHSH, CDR2 LQKENI. With 3 bases clipped from V and 4 bases from J, the junction kept 12 bases outside the gene matches. CDR3 nucleotides: TGTGCCAGCTCACCGCCCCCGGGACAGGGAGGCAGCACCGGGGAGCTGTTTTTT. The encoded protein is CASSPPPGQGGSTGELFF.

The chain combines TRBV5-4 with TRBJ1-1; possible D gene TRBD1, 5 bases. Trimming took 0 bases from V and 6 from J, leaving 9 bases between them. This CDR3 has 13 residues. Germline CDR1 reads SGHNT; CDR2 reads YYREEE (reference sequence). The CDR3 bases are TGTGCCAGCAGCTTGGCAGGGTTGCCTGAAGCTTTCTTT. Its translation is CASSLAGLPEAFF.

The chain's CDR3 is CASSHPRGQTAKNIQYF. The DNA of the CDR3 is TGTGCCAGCAGCCATCCGAGAGGACAGACCGCCAAAAACATTCAGTACTTC. The rearrangement uses TRBV3-1 (or the pseudogene TRBV3-2) and TRBJ2-4; D possibly corresponds to TRBD1 (6 bases). Germline V lookup: CDR1 LGHDT, CDR2 YNNKEL (reference sequence). V lost 3 bases and J lost 1, with 16 bases in between. The CDR3 is 17 residues long.

The chain links TRBV5-1 to TRBJ2-3; TRBD2 is a possible D gene (5 bases). Trimming left V 4 bases short and J 4 bases short, with 19 bases between. This CDR3 spans 16 amino acids. Per germline, CDR1 SGHRS and CDR2 YFSETQ. In nucleotides, the CDR3 is TGCGCCAGCAGCCTGGAGAGGACTGCGATATCAGATACGCAGTATTTT. Protein: CASSLERTAISDTQYF.

This chain links TRBV5-1 with TRBJ2-3, with TRBD2 as a possible D gene (5 bases). The V end was cut by 1 base, the J end by 1 base, with 7 bases between. This CDR3 comprises 14 residues. Germline V lookup: CDR1 SGHRS, CDR2 YFSETQ. CDR3 coding DNA: TGCGCCAGCAGCTTGCAGGAGGGCACAGATACGCAGTATTTT. Residues: CASSLQEGTDTQYF. Based on the CDR3 plus reference TRBV5-1 and TRBJ2-3, the full variable domain is KAGVTQTPRYLIKTRGQQVTLSCSPISGHRSVSWYQQTPGQGLQFLFEYFSETQRNKGNFPGRFSGRQFSNSRSEMNVSTLELGDSALYLCASSLQEGTDTQYFGPGTRLTVL.

This clone was seen a handful of times. The rearrangement links TRBV5-4 to TRBJ1-3; D gene uncertain. Germline V gives CDR1 SGHNT, CDR2 YYREEE (reference sequence). The CDR3 loop spans 16 amino acids. Trimming removed 4 bases at V and 0 bases at J, with 14 bases between. The CDR3 region has the DNA TGTGCCAGCAGCCCCGGAGGACCCTTCTCTGGAAACACCATATATTTT. It specifies CASSPGGPFSGNTIYF.

The chain recombines TRBV2 with TRBJ2-6; D not resolved. Trimming removed 11 bases at V and 4 bases at J, with 12 bases between. This CDR3 is 13 amino acids long. Germline CDR1 SNHLY, CDR2 FYNNEI. CDR3 DNA sequence: TGTGCCGGCGAGGCGCCGGGGGCCAACGTCCTGACTTTC. It is translated as CAGEAPGANVLTF.

The rearrangement links TRBV5-4 to TRBJ1-1, with 8 positions matching TRBD1. The CDR3 runs 14 residues. In germline, CDR1 is SGHNT, CDR2 YYREEE (reference sequence). J gave up 5 bases and V 1 base, and 4 bases lay outside the gene matches. This CDR3 reads CASSLRGTGTEAFF. CDR3 sequence (DNA): TGTGCCAGCAGCTTGCGGGGGACAGGAACTGAAGCTTTCTTT.

The rearrangement uses TRBV4-3 and TRBJ1-4; 7 bases fit TRBD1. CDR1 is LGHNA, CDR2 YSLEER, per germline. Trimming removed 1 base from V and 7 bases from J; junction bases left unmatched: 18. The CDR3 length is 19 residues. The CDR3 loop is CASSQGDRDAHQTGEKLFF. CDR3 DNA sequence: TGCGCCAGCAGCCAAGGTGACAGGGACGCCCACCAAACGGGTGAAAAACTGTTTTTT.

This clone has a single count. The rearrangement uses TRBV19 and TRBJ1-2; D is uncertain. Between the trimmed V and J ends, which lost 1 base and 0 bases, there was a span of 12 bases. The germline CDR1 and CDR2 sequences are LNHDA and SQIVND (reference sequence). The CDR3 runs 16 residues. The CDR3 here is CASSIGPGSSNYGYTF. The CDR3 DNA is TGTGCCAGTAGTATAGGACCAGGCAGTTCTAACTATGGCTACACCTTC.

Only a few counts were recorded for this clone. This rearrangement joins TRBV10-1 to TRBJ2-7; D is unresolved. The CDR3 spans 15 residues. V gave up 3 bases and J gave up 9 bases, with 21 bases separating them. CDR1 WNHNN and CDR2 SYGVQD come from the germline V gene (reference sequence). The CDR3: CASSDTGSPSNAQYF. The DNA of the CDR3 is TGCGCCAGCAGTGATACCGGGTCCCCTTCGAATGCGCAGTACTTC.

The genes are TRBV4-3 and TRBJ2-5; TRBD2 might be the D (6 bases). The CDR3 consists of 15 residues. V lost 4 bases, J lost 1 base, and 13 bases lay in between. CDR1 is LGHNA, CDR2 YSLEER, per germline. In nucleotides, the CDR3 is TGCGCCAGCAGCCTTTGGGGGGACCCCCAAGAGACCCAGTACTTC. It codes for CASSLWGDPQETQYF.

V usage is TRBV28 and J usage is TRBJ2-7; 9 bases align to TRBD1. CDR1 MDHEN and CDR2 SYDVKM come from the germline V gene. The V gene end was trimmed by 6 bases and the J gene end by 5 bases; junction bases not matched to a gene: 8. This CDR3 is built from 14 residues. CDR3 residues: CASSSSGQGNEQYF. The DNA of the CDR3 is TGTGCCAGCAGCTCCTCGGGACAGGGTAACGAGCAGTACTTC.

J is TRBJ2-5 and V is TRBV19; D is uncertain. The germline V gene has CDR1 LNHDA and CDR2 SQIVND (reference sequence). Between the trimmed V and J ends, which lost 3 bases and 5 bases, there was a span of 10 bases. The CDR3 totals 13 residues. DNA of the CDR3: TGTGCCAGTAGTATCCGAGCTAGGGAGACCCAGTACTTC. This translates into CASSIRARETQYF.